Detailed here is one TCR beta chain. Its antigen remains undetermined. Library generation was performed with 5' RACE. The input for every TCR library was roughly 3,300 ng of total RNA. For each sample, cDNA was synthesized in eight separate reactions using SMARTScribe reverse transcriptase. During cDNA synthesis, template switching introduced unique molecular identifiers that contained a 6-nucleotide sample barcode. Two nested PCRs of approximately 16 and 9 cycles amplified the TCRalpha and TCRbeta cDNA, and bead purification followed each PCR. Before amplification, the cDNA was treated with uracil DNA-glycosylase and purified using the QIAquick PCR purification kit. The second PCR added Illumina TruSeq-compatible adapters along with sample-specific barcodes. TapeStation and Qubit were used to check library quality and concentration, and about 5.2 ng of each library went into the pool. Sequencing of pooled libraries was carried out on an Illumina HiSeq2500 single-index Rapid Run using 2 x 100 bp reads and custom sequencing primers. Per the source publication's procedure: UMI-based consensus assembly with MiGEC version 1.2.6 was used to correct PCR and sequencing errors. MiXCR version 2.1.1 was used to carry out V(D)J alignment, clonotype assembly and CDR3 extraction. To normalise gene usage, clonotype sharing and MAIT/NKT TCR abundance, the top 1000, 10 000 and 20 000 clonotypes in each sample were analysed. After downsampling to 27 000 UMIs, diversity was calculated as the inverse Simpson index using the vegan R package. Statistical testing used paired Mann-Whitney U tests on the discordant twin pairs and applied Benjamini-Hochberg correction for multiple testing. Each CDR3 protein sequence appears as one entry after TCRdb reprocessed the reads, and no DNA is included. TCRdb, rather than the study authors, made the V and J calls. This sample's table lists around 380,000 distinct CDR3 sequences. The ten most abundant clones make up 2% to 2.5% of the sample.

From each donor, an approximately 2.4 ml peripheral blood sample was drawn into PAXgene tubes and stored at -80 degrees C. Total RNA was isolated from whole blood with the PAXgene blood miRNA kit on an automated QIAcube, without T cell sorting. Deep TCRalpha and TCRbeta repertoire profiling with unique molecular barcoding was performed on peripheral blood of monozygotic twin pairs concordant or discordant for inflammatory bowel disease. Smoking habits were recorded for all twin pairs, and individuals were classified as current, former or never smokers. The germline V gene specifies SQVTM as CDR1 and ANQGSEA as CDR2. The cysteine opens and the phenylalanine closes a CDR3 of 11 amino acids. This entry has no DNA. The sample belongs to a study of monozygotic twins with inflammatory bowel disease (dated by TCRdb to the late 2010s). At the level of the whole study: In total, around 28 monozygotic twin pairs made up the full study: 19 Danish pairs, all IBD-discordant, plus nine German pairs, of which four were IBD-concordant and five were IBD-discordant. Each individual had, on average, about 151 000 unique TCRalpha sequences and 181 000 unique TCRbeta sequences available for analysis. The search for disease-associated traits relied mainly on comparing, within discordant pairs, IBD patients with their genetically identical healthy co-twins.

The research as a whole found: TCRbeta repertoire diversity, by inverse Simpson index, was decreased in IBD patients compared with their healthy co-twins. No single strong signal or clonotype linked to IBD turned up in the results, so the idea that one exists was not supported. The analysis was unable to tell apart different T cell subtypes. Fewer clonotypes were shared with other individuals by IBD patients than by healthy twins, most markedly in patients showing signs of disease activity. Because patients were on differing immunosuppressive treatments, the repertoires may have picked up extra background noise and inter-individual variability. Repertoire similarity did not differ between concordant and discordant twins, possibly due to limited statistical power.

The sequence joins TRBV29-1 to TRBJ2-1; the TCRdb call, TRBD2, lacks DNA for checking. The specimen sequenced was blood. The clonotype comes from a human donor with ulcerative colitis or Crohn's disease, or a healthy co-twin of an affected twin (not recorded which). CDR3 sequence: CSHQLADEQFF.